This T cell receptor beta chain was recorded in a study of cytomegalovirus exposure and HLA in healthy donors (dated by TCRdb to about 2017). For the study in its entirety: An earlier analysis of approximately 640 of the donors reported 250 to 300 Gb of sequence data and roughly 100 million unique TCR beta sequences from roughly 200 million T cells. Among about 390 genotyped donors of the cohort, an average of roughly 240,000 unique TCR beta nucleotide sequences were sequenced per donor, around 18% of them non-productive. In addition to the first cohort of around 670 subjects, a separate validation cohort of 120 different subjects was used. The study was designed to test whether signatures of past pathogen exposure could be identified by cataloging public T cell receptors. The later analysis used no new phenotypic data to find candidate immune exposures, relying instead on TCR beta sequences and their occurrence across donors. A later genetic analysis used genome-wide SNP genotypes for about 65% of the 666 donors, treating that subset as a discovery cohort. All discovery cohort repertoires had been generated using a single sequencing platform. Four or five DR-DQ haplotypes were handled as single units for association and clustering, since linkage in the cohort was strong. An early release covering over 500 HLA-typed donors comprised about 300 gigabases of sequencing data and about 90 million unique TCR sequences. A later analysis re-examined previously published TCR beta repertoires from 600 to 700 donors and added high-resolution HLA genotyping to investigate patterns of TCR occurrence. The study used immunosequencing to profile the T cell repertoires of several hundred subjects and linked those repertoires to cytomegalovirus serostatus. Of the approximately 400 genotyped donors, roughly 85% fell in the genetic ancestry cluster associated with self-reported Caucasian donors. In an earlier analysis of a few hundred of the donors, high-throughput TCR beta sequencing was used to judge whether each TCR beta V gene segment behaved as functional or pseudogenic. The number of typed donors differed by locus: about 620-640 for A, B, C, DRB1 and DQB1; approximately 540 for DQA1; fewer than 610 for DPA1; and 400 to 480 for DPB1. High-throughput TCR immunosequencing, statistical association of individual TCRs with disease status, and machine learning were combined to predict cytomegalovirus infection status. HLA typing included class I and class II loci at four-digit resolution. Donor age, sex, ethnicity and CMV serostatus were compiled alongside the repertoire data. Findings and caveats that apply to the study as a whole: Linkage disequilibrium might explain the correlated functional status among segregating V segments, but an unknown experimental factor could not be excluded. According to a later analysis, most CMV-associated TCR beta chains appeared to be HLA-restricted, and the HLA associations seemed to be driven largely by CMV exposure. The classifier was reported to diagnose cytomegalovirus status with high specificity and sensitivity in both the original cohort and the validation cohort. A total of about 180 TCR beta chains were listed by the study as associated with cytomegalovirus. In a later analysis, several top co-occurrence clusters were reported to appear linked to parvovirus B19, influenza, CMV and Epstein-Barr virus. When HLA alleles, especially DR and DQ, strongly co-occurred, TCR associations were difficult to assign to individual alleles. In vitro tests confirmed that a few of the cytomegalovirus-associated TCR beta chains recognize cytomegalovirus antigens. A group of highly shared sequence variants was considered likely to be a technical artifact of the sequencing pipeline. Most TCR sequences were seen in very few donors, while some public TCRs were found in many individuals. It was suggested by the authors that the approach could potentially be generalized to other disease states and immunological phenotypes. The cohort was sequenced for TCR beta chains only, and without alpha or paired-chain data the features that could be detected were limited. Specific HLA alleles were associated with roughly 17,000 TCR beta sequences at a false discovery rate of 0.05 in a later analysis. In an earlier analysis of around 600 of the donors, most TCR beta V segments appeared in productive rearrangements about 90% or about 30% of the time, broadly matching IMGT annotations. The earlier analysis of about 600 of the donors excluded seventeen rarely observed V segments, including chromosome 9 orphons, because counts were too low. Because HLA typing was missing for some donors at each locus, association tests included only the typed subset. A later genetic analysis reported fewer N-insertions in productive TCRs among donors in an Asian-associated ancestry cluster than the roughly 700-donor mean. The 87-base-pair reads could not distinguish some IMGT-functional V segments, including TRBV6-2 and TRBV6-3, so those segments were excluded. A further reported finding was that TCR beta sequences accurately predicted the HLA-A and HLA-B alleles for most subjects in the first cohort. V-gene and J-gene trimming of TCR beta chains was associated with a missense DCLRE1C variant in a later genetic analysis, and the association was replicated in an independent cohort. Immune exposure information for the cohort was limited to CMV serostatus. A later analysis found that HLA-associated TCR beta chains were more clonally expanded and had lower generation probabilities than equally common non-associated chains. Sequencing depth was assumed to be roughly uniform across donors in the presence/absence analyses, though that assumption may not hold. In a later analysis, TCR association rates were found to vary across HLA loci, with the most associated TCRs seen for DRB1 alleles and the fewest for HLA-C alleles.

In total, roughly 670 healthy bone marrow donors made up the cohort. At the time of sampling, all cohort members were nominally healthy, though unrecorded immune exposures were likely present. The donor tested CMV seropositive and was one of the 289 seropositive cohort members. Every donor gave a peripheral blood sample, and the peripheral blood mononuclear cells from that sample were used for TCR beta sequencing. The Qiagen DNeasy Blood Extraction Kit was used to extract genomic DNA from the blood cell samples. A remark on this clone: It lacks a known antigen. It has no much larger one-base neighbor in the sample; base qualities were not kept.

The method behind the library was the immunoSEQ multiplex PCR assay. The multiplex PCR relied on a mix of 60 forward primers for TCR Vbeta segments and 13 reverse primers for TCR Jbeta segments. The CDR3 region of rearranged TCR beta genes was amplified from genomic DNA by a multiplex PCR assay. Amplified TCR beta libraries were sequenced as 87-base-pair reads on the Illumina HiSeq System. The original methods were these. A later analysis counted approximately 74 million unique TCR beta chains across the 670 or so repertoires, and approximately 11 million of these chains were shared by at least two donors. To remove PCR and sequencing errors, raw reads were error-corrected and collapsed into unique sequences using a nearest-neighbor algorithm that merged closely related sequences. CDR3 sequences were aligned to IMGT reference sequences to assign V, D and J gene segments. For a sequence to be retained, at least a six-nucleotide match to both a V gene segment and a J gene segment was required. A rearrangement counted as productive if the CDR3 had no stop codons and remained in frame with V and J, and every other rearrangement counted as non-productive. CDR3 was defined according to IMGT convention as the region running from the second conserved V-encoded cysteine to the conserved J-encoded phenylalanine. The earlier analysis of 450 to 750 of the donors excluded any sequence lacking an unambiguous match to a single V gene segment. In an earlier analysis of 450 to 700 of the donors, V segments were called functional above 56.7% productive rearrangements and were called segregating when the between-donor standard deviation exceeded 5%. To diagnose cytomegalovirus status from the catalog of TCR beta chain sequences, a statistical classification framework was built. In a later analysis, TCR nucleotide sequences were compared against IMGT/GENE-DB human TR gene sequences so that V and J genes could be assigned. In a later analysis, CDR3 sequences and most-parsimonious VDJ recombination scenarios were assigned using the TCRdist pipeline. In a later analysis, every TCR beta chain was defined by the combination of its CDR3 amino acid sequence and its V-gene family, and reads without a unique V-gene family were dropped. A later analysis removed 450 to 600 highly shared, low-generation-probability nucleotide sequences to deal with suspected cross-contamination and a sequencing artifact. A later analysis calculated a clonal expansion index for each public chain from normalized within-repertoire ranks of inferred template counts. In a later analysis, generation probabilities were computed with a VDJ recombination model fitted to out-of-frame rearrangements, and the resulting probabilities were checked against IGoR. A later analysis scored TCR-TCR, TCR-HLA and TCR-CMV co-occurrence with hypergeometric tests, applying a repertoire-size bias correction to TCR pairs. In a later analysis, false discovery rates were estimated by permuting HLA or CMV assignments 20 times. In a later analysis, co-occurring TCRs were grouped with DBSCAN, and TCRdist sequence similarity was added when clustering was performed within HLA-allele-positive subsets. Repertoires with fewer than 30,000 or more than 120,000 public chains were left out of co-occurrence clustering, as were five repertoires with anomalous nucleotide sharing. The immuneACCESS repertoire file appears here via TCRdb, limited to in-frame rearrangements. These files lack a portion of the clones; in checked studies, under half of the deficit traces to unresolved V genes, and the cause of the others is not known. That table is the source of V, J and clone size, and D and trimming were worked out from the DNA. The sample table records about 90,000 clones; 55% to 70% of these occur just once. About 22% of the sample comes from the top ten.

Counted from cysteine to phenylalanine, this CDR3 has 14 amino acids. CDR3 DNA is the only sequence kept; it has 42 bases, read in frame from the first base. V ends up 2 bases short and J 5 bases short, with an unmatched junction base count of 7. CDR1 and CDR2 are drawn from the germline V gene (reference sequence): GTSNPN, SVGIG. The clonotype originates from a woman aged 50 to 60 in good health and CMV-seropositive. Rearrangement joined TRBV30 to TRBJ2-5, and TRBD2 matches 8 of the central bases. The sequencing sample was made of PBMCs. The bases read TGTGCCTGGAGTATGGGACTAGAAGGGGAGACCCAGTACTTC. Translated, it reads CAWSMGLEGETQYF.